This passage covers 9 T cell receptor beta chains from one sample sequenced in a study of T cell responses to AZD1222 COVID-19 vaccine. Sequenced by immunoSEQ multiplex PCR; TCRdb stores in-frame clones only, minus some. The repertoire holds more than 95,000 clones, with 85% to 90% as singletons. Sequenced material: peripheral blood, taken on day 0 of AZD1222 vaccination. The receptors were sampled from an adult in good health.

A remark on this clone: Its ends do not fully match the called genes, so a read error is possible. This sequence joins TRBV19 and TRBJ1-5; D call uncertain. Germline CDR1 and CDR2: LNHDA and SQIVND (reference sequence). This CDR3 region has 12 residues. The CDR3 DNA reads TGTGCCAGTGGTATCCTCAATCAGCCCCAGCATTTT. Protein sequence: CASGILNQPQHF.

The chain recombines TRBV6-1 with TRBJ1-3; 7 positions agree with TRBD1. The CDR3 contains 17 residues. After removal of 4 bases from V and 0 bases from J, the junction contained 9 bases not matched to a gene. Germline V gives CDR1 MNHNS, CDR2 SASEGT. The CDR3 sequence is CASSGSGTVYSGNTIYF. The CDR3 bases are TGTGCCAGCAGTGGCTCCGGGACAGTATACTCTGGAAACACCATATATTTT.

The chain uses TRBV19 and TRBJ1-2; TRBD1 matches at 8 bases. The CDR3 is 15 amino acids. Unmatched junction bases numbered 10, after V lost 5 bases and J lost 5 bases. CDR1 is LNHDA, CDR2 SQIVND, per germline (reference sequence). CDR3 sequence: CASSPTPDRAYGYTF. The CDR3 nucleotides read TGTGCCAGTAGTCCAACCCCGGACAGGGCGTATGGCTACACCTTC.

This clone was recorded only once. The chain has TRBV6-2 or TRBV6-3 and TRBJ2-3; D gene unclear. This CDR3 spans 15 amino acids. The germline CDR1 and CDR2 sequences are MNHEY and SVGEGT. V was cut by 2 bases and J by 3 bases, with 12 bases left in between. CDR3: CASSYPRVRTDTQYF. The CDR3 DNA is TGTGCCAGCAGTTACCCCCGGGTCCGGACAGATACGCAGTATTTT.

The chain joins TRBV28 to TRBJ1-1; D is possibly TRBD1 (5 bases). The CDR3 runs to 15 residues. V lost 4 bases, J lost 0 bases, and 12 bases lay in between. Germline loops: CDR1 MDHEN, CDR2 SYDVKM. The CDR3 spells CASSSPGGVNTEAFF. The CDR3 DNA sequence: TGTGCCAGCAGTTCCCCCGGAGGGGTGAACACTGAAGCTTTCTTT.

The CDR3 loop reads CASSPNRGPIGGYGYTF. The CDR3 DNA follows: TGTGCCAGCAGCCCCAACAGGGGCCCAATTGGGGGCTATGGCTACACCTTC. The chain uses TRBV11-2 and TRBJ1-2, with TRBD1 matching over 7 bases. Per germline, CDR1 SGHAT and CDR2 FQNNGV. This CDR3 is built from 17 residues. V shed 5 bases, J shed 4 bases, and the junction held 16 bases outside the gene matches.

The chain combines TRBV7-2 with TRBJ2-5, with TRBD2 matching over 8 bases. CDR1 and CDR2 (germline): SGHTA, FQGNSA. The CDR3 is 18 residues long. The junction had 12 bases not matched to a gene; V was cut back by 2 bases and J by 1 base. CDR3 DNA: TGTGCCAGCAGCTTACTGGCTCCCGGGACTAGTGCCCAAGAGACCCAGTACTTC. Protein sequence: CASSLLAPGTSAQETQYF.

The chain is built from TRBV27 and TRBJ2-1; 11 positions match TRBD2. Germline assignment: CDR1 MNHEY and CDR2 SMNVEV (reference sequence). The junction had 3 bases not matched to a gene; V was cut back by 5 bases and J by 3 bases. The CDR3 is 15 amino acids. The CDR3 DNA is TGTGCCAGCAGTATGGGACTAGCGGACTACAATGAGCAGTTCTTC. Translating gives CASSMGLADYNEQFF.

This chain links TRBV16 with TRBJ1-1; no firm D call. V shed 2 bases and J shed 5 bases, with 9 bases lying between them. Germline V gene sequence: CDR1 KGHSY, CDR2 FQNENV. This CDR3 comprises 13 residues. CDR3 loop: CASSQPGLTEAFF. The DNA for the CDR3 is TGTGCCAGCAGCCAACCGGGATTAACTGAAGCTTTCTTT.